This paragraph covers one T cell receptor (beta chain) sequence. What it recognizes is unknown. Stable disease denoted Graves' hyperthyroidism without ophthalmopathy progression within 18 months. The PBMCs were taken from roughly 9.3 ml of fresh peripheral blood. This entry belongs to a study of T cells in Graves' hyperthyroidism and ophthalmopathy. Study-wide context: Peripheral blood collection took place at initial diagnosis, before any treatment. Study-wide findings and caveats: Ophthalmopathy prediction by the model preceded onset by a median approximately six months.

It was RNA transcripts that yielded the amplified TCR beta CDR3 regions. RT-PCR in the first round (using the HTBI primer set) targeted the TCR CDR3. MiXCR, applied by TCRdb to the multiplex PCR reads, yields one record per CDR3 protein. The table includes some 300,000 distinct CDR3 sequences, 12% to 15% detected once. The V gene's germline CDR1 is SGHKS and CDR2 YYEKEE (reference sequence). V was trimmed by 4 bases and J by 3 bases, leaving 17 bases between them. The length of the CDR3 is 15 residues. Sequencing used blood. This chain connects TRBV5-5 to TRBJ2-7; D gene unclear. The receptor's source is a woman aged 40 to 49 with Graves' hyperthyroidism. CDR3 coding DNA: TGTGCCAGCAGCCCGGACCCCCTGTCTCGCTACGAGCAGTACTTC. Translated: CASSPDPLSRYEQYF.